This is a list of T cell receptor beta chains from one sample in a study of shared clonotypes between healthy human individuals. Produced via immunoSEQ multiplex PCR; TCRdb's table is partial and in-frame only. The sample records over a million clones, approximately 96% being singletons. Sequenced material: naive CD4+ T cells sorted from blood. Receptor source: a man aged 25 to 40 in good health. Both conserved end residues are part of each CDR3. D genes are given only for firm matches. Clone size is not always given. Where it is, it says once, few, many or a class for expanded clones.

cdr3_nt: TGTGCCGCCAGGCGAGGAGGGCCAGGCTACAATGAGCAGTTCTTC
cdr3_aa: CAARRGGPGYNEQFF
j_call: TRBJ2-1
d_call: NA
clone_size: NA
cdr3_length: 15
v_call: TRBV10-3

cdr3_nt: TGTGCCAGTAGTATGCCTAGCGGGAGGGCCCGGTCCTACGAGCAGTACTTC
cdr3_aa: CASSMPSGRARSYEQYF
j_call: TRBJ2-7
d_call: TRBD2
clone_size: NA
cdr3_length: 17
v_call: TRBV19

cdr3_nt: TGTGCCAGCAGCTTAACTAGCGTCTTTGAGCAGTTCTTC
cdr3_aa: CASSLTSVFEQFF
j_call: TRBJ2-1
d_call: TRBD2
clone_size: NA
cdr3_length: 13
v_call: TRBV5-5

cdr3_nt: TGTGCCAGCAGCTTGGGACGGAGCGGGCAGGTACGCGGGACCCAGTACTTC
cdr3_aa: CASSLGRSGQVRGTQYF
j_call: TRBJ2-5
d_call: NA
clone_size: NA
cdr3_length: 17
v_call: TRBV5-8

cdr3_nt: TGCGCCAGCAGCGGTCGGACAGGGGAGACTGAAGCTTTCTTT
cdr3_aa: CASSGRTGETEAFF
j_call: TRBJ1-1
d_call: TRBD1
clone_size: NA
cdr3_length: 14
v_call: TRBV5-1

cdr3_nt: TGTGCCAGCAGCCAAGGGACAGTGGCTGAAGCTTTCTTT
cdr3_aa: CASSQGTVAEAFF
j_call: TRBJ1-1
d_call: TRBD1
clone_size: NA
cdr3_length: 13
v_call: TRBV6-1

cdr3_nt: TGTGCCAGCAGCAGAGGACAGGTCGATCAGCCCCAGCATTTT
cdr3_aa: CASSRGQVDQPQHF
j_call: TRBJ1-5
d_call: TRBD1
clone_size: NA
cdr3_length: 14
v_call: TRBV9

cdr3_nt: TGCAGTGCTAGTACAGACCTTGAGCAGTTCTTC
cdr3_aa: CSASTDLEQFF
j_call: TRBJ2-1
d_call: NA
clone_size: NA
cdr3_length: 11
v_call: TRBV20-1

cdr3_nt: TGCAGCGCATGGACAGGTACCTACAATGAGCAGTTCTTC
cdr3_aa: CSAWTGTYNEQFF
j_call: TRBJ2-1
d_call: TRBD1
clone_size: NA
cdr3_length: 13
v_call: TRBV29-1

cdr3_nt: TGTGCCAGCAGCTACAGGACCGTCCTGGGCGAGCAGTACTTC
cdr3_aa: CASSYRTVLGEQYF
j_call: TRBJ2-7
d_call: NA
clone_size: NA
cdr3_length: 14
v_call: TRBV7-9

cdr3_nt: TGTGCCAGCTCACCAGGATACAGGGGGTCGAATCAGCCCCAGCATTTT
cdr3_aa: CASSPGYRGSNQPQHF
j_call: TRBJ1-5
d_call: TRBD1
clone_size: once
cdr3_length: 16
v_call: TRBV18

cdr3_nt: TGTGCCAGCAGCGAGGAGGGGGCGCGTGCTTTCTTT
cdr3_aa: CASSEEGARAFF
j_call: TRBJ1-1
d_call: TRBD1
clone_size: NA
cdr3_length: 12
v_call: TRBV6-1

cdr3_nt: TGCGCCAGCAGCTTTACAGAACCTGGAAACACCATATATTTT
cdr3_aa: CASSFTEPGNTIYF
j_call: TRBJ1-3
d_call: NA
clone_size: NA
cdr3_length: 14
v_call: TRBV5-1

cdr3_nt: TGTGCCAGCAGCAAAGGACAGACATATGGCTACACCTTC
cdr3_aa: CASSKGQTYGYTF
j_call: TRBJ1-2
d_call: NA
clone_size: once
cdr3_length: 13
v_call: TRBV6-4

cdr3_nt: TGTGCCAGCAGCACCCTAGGGGGGACTAGCGGGAGCACCGGGGAGCTGTTTTTT
cdr3_aa: CASSTLGGTSGSTGELFF
j_call: TRBJ2-2
d_call: TRBD2
clone_size: NA
cdr3_length: 18
v_call: TRBV9

cdr3_nt: TGTGCCAGCAGCTTAAAGGCCCACTGTGAGACCCAGTACTTC
cdr3_aa: CASSLKAHCETQYF
j_call: TRBJ2-5
d_call: NA
clone_size: NA
cdr3_length: 14
v_call: TRBV7-4

cdr3_nt: TGTGCCAGCAGCGTAGAACCCCTCTACAATGAGCAGTTCTTC
cdr3_aa: CASSVEPLYNEQFF
j_call: TRBJ2-1
d_call: NA
clone_size: NA
cdr3_length: 14
v_call: TRBV9

cdr3_nt: TGTGCCAGCAGCTCCAGGTGGTCGGGGGCCACAGATACGCAGTATTTT
cdr3_aa: CASSSRWSGATDTQYF
j_call: TRBJ2-3
d_call: NA
clone_size: NA
cdr3_length: 16
v_call: TRBV11-2

cdr3_nt: TGTGCCACTAGAACCCCAGGGGGGAATCAGCCCCAGCATTTT
cdr3_aa: CATRTPGGNQPQHF
j_call: TRBJ1-5
d_call: TRBD1
clone_size: NA
cdr3_length: 14
v_call: TRBV19

cdr3_nt: TGTGCCAGCAGCTTAGCAGGGAGAGGCTACGAGCAGTACTTC
cdr3_aa: CASSLAGRGYEQYF
j_call: TRBJ2-7
d_call: NA
clone_size: NA
cdr3_length: 14
v_call: TRBV11-2

cdr3_nt: TGCGCCAGCAGCTTGGATACTCTAGGCCCCACCGGGGAGCTGTTTTTT
cdr3_aa: CASSLDTLGPTGELFF
j_call: TRBJ2-2
d_call: NA
clone_size: NA
cdr3_length: 16
v_call: TRBV5-1

cdr3_nt: TGTGCCAGCAGCTTTAGAATAGCGGGAGGTGGAGCCAAAAACATTCAGTACTTC
cdr3_aa: CASSFRIAGGGAKNIQYF
j_call: TRBJ2-4
d_call: TRBD2
clone_size: NA
cdr3_length: 18
v_call: TRBV5-6

cdr3_nt: TGTGCCAGCAGCTTAGATAGGGCCACAGATACGCAGTATTTT
cdr3_aa: CASSLDRATDTQYF
j_call: TRBJ2-3
d_call: NA
clone_size: NA
cdr3_length: 14
v_call: TRBV7-2

cdr3_nt: TGTGCCAGCAGCTCTCAGGGGGCTGGGAATGAGCAGTTCTTC
cdr3_aa: CASSSQGAGNEQFF
j_call: TRBJ2-1
d_call: TRBD1
clone_size: NA
cdr3_length: 14
v_call: TRBV7-2

cdr3_nt: TGTGCCAGCAGCCGCCCAGGGGTTGAAAAACTGTTTTTT
cdr3_aa: CASSRPGVEKLFF
j_call: TRBJ1-4
d_call: NA
clone_size: NA
cdr3_length: 13
v_call: TRBV5-5

cdr3_nt: TGCGCCCCAAGGCGGGAGGGTCCCTACGAGCAGTACTTC
cdr3_aa: CAPRREGPYEQYF
j_call: TRBJ2-7
d_call: TRBD2
clone_size: once
cdr3_length: 13
v_call: TRBV10-1

cdr3_nt: TGTGCCAGCAGCTTAGCCGGGACTAGCGGGAGGGCAGGCCAGTACTTC
cdr3_aa: CASSLAGTSGRAGQYF
j_call: TRBJ2-5
d_call: TRBD2
clone_size: NA
cdr3_length: 16
v_call: TRBV7-8

cdr3_nt: TGCGCCAGCAGCTTGCTTGGGGATGAGCAGTTCTTC
cdr3_aa: CASSLLGDEQFF
j_call: TRBJ2-1
d_call: NA
clone_size: NA
cdr3_length: 12
v_call: TRBV5-1

cdr3_nt: TGTGCCAGCAGCTTTGACTTCTACGAGCAGTACTTC
cdr3_aa: CASSFDFYEQYF
j_call: TRBJ2-7
d_call: NA
clone_size: NA
cdr3_length: 12
v_call: TRBV5-6

cdr3_nt: TGTGCCAGCAGCGTTGACAGGGGCTATGGCTACACCTTC
cdr3_aa: CASSVDRGYGYTF
j_call: TRBJ1-2
d_call: TRBD1
clone_size: NA
cdr3_length: 13
v_call: TRBV5-6

cdr3_nt: TGTGCCAGCAGTCCCCGGGACAGTCGCAATGAAAAACTGTTTTTT
cdr3_aa: CASSPRDSRNEKLFF
j_call: TRBJ1-4
d_call: TRBD1
clone_size: NA
cdr3_length: 15
v_call: TRBV6-1

cdr3_nt: TGTGCCTGGAGTGCTACCCGGGGACTAGCGGTCCAAGAGACCCAGTACTTC
cdr3_aa: CAWSATRGLAVQETQYF
j_call: TRBJ2-5
d_call: TRBD2
clone_size: NA
cdr3_length: 17
v_call: TRBV30

cdr3_nt: TGTGCCAGTAGTATGACGGTAGCGGCCAGCTCCTACAATGAGCAGTTCTTC
cdr3_aa: CASSMTVAASSYNEQFF
j_call: TRBJ2-1
d_call: NA
clone_size: NA
cdr3_length: 17
v_call: TRBV19

cdr3_nt: TGTGCCAGCAGCTTAAGAAGGGGGATCGGTGAGCAGTTCTTC
cdr3_aa: CASSLRRGIGEQFF
j_call: TRBJ2-1
d_call: NA
clone_size: NA
cdr3_length: 14
v_call: TRBV7-3

cdr3_nt: TGTGCCAGTAGTACCGAACCGACAGGGGGAGGGTACGAGCAGTACTTC
cdr3_aa: CASSTEPTGGGYEQYF
j_call: TRBJ2-7
d_call: TRBD1
clone_size: NA
cdr3_length: 16
v_call: TRBV19

cdr3_nt: TGTGCCAGCAGCTTAGCTACGGGAGTCTCTGGAAACACCATATATTTT
cdr3_aa: CASSLATGVSGNTIYF
j_call: TRBJ1-3
d_call: NA
clone_size: NA
cdr3_length: 16
v_call: TRBV7-2

cdr3_nt: TGTGCCAGTAGTGTCGGGACAGGAGGTCTCTACGAGCAGTACTTC
cdr3_aa: CASSVGTGGLYEQYF
j_call: TRBJ2-7
d_call: TRBD1
clone_size: NA
cdr3_length: 15
v_call: TRBV19

cdr3_nt: TGTGCCAGCAGCCCCCATCCCACTACGGGACGAAATCAGCCCCAGCATTTT
cdr3_aa: CASSPHPTTGRNQPQHF
j_call: TRBJ1-5
d_call: NA
clone_size: NA
cdr3_length: 17
v_call: TRBV11-2

cdr3_nt: TGCGCCAGCAGTCAATCGAATCCAGGGAGGGGCTCCTACGAGCAGTACTTC
cdr3_aa: CASSQSNPGRGSYEQYF
j_call: TRBJ2-7
d_call: TRBD2
clone_size: NA
cdr3_length: 17
v_call: TRBV23-1

cdr3_nt: TGCAGCGTTGTAGAGAAGGGGGTGACCGGGGAGCTGTTTTTT
cdr3_aa: CSVVEKGVTGELFF
j_call: TRBJ2-2
d_call: NA
clone_size: NA
cdr3_length: 14
v_call: TRBV29-1

cdr3_nt: TGTGCCAGCAGCTTAGGGGGCGGGATAAGTGAGCAGTTCTTC
cdr3_aa: CASSLGGGISEQFF
j_call: TRBJ2-1
d_call: NA
clone_size: NA
cdr3_length: 14
v_call: TRBV7-2

cdr3_nt: TGCGCCAGCAGCTTGGAGGTTGGAGCGGGAGCGGGGACCCAGTACTTC
cdr3_aa: CASSLEVGAGAGTQYF
j_call: TRBJ2-5
d_call: TRBD2
clone_size: NA
cdr3_length: 16
v_call: TRBV5-1

cdr3_nt: TGTGCCAGCAGCGTAGATTACAGGACTAACTATGGCTACACCTTC
cdr3_aa: CASSVDYRTNYGYTF
j_call: TRBJ1-2
d_call: NA
clone_size: NA
cdr3_length: 15
v_call: TRBV9